Sequencing of this TCR beta chain was carried out in a study of breast tumors, draining lymph nodes, adjacent tissues. In TCRdb, the multiplex PCR reads were re-called with MiXCR into one record per CDR3 protein. The table records more than 14,000 distinct CDR3 sequences, around 47% of them present only once. Germline V gene lookup returns CDR1 SGHRS and CDR2 YFSETQ. This CDR3 spans 14 amino acids. V was clipped by 4 bases and J by 4 bases, with 13 bases between them. This receptor was obtained from a female donor with breast cancer. Some clones in this sample may be carry-over from other donors' samples. Sequenced input: tumor-adjacent breast tissue. This sequence joins TRBV5-1 and TRBJ2-3; D may correspond to TRBD1 or TRBD2 (5 bases each). DNA for the CDR3: TGCGCCAGCAGCCCCGGGACGGGTTCAGATACGCAGTATTTT. As protein: CASSPGTGSDTQYF.